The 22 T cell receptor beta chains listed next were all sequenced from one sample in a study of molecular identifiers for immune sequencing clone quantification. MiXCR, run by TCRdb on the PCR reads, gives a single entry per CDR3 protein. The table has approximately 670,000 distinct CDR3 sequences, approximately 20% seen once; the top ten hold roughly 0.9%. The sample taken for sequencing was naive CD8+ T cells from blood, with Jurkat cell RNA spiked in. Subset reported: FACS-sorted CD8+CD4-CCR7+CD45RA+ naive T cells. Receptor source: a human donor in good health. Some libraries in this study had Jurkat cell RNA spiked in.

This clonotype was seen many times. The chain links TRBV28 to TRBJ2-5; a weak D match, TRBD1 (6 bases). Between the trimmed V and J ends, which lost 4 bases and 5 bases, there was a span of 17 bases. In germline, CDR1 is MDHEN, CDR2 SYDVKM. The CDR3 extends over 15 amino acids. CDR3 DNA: TGTGCCAGCAGTTCCGCGCCACAGGGTCTTGAGACCCAGTACTTC. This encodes CASSSAPQGLETQYF.

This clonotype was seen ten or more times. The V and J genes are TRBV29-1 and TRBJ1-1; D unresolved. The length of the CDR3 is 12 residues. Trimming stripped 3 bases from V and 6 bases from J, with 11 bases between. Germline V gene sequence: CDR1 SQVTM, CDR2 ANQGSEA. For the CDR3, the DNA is TGCAGCGTTGATTCGAATGGCGCTGAAGCTTTCTTT. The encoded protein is CSVDSNGAEAFF.

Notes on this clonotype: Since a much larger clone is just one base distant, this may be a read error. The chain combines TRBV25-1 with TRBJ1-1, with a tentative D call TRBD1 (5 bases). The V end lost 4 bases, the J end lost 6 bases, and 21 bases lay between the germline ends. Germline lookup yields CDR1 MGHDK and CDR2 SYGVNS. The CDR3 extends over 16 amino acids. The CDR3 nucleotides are TGTGCCAGCAGTGGTCACAGGAGACCCGAAGCCGCTGAAGCTTTCTTT. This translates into CASSGHRRPEAAEAFF.

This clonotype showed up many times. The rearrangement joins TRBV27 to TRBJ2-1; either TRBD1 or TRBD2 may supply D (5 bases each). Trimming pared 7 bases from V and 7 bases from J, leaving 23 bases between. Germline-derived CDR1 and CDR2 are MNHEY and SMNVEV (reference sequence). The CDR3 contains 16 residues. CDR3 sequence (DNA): TGTGCCAGCAATACTATCCGTCCGGGATGGGGGAATGAGCAGTTCTTC. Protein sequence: CASNTIRPGWGNEQFF.

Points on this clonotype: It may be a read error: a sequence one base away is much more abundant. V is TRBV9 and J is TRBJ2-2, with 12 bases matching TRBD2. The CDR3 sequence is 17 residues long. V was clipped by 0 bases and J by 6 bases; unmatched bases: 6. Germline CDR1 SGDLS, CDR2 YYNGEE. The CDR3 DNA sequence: TGTGCCAGCAGCGTAGGGACTAGCGGGGCAAACGCCGGGGAGCTGTTTTTT. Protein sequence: CASSVGTSGANAGELFF.

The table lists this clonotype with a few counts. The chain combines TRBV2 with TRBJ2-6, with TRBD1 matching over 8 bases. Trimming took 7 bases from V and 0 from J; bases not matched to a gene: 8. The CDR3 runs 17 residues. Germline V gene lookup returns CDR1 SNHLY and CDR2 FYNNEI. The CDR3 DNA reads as TGTGCCAGCATGAAGGGACAGGTTTACTCTGGGGCCAACGTCCTGACTTTC. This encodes CASMKGQVYSGANVLTF.

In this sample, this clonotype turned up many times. The CDR3 bases are TGCGCCAGCAGCCAAGATATGAGGGGAAATCAGCCCCAGCATTTT. It translates to CASSQDMRGNQPQHF. The chain uses TRBV4-1 and TRBJ1-5, with a possible D match to TRBD1 (5 bases). V lost 0 bases, J lost 4 bases, and 10 bases lay in between. CDR1 MGHRA and CDR2 YSYEKL come from the germline V gene. CDR3 length: 15 amino acids.

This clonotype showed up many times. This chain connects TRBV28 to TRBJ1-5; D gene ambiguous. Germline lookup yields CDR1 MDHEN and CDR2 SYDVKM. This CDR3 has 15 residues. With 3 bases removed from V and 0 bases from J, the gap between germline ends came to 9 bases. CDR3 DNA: TGTGCCAGCAGTTTCCCCGGGTATAGCAATCAGCCCCAGCATTTT. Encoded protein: CASSFPGYSNQPQHF.

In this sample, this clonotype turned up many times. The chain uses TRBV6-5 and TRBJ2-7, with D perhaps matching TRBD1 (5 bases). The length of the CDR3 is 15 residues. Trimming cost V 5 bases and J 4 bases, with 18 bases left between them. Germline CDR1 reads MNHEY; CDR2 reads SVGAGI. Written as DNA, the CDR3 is TGTGCCAGCAGTGAAGACAGAATTGGTCGATACGAGCAGTACTTC. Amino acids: CASSEDRIGRYEQYF.

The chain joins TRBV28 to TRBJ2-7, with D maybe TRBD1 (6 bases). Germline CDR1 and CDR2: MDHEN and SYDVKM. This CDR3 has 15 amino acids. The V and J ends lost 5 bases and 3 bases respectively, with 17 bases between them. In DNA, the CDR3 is TGTGCCAGCAGTGCCTTTACAGGGTCCCTCTACGAGCAGTACTTC. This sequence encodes CASSAFTGSLYEQYF.

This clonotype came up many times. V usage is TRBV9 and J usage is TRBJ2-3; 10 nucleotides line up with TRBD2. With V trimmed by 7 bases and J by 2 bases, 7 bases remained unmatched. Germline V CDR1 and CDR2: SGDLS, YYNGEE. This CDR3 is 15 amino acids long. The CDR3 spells CASGPSGSPTDTQYF. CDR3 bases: TGTGCCAGCGGTCCTAGCGGGAGCCCCACAGATACGCAGTATTTT. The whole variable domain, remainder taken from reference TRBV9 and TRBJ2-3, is DSGVTQTPKHLITATGQRVTLRCSPRSGDLSVYWYQQSLDQGLQFLIQYYNGEERAKGNILERFSAQQFPDLHSELNLSSLELGDSALYFCASGPSGSPTDTQYFGPGTRLTVL.

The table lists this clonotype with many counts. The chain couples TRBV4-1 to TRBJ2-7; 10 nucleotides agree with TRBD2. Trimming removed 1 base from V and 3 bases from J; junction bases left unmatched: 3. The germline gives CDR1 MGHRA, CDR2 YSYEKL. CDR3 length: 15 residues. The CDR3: CASSQVERGGYEQYF. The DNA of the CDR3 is TGCGCCAGCAGCCAAGTCGAGCGGGGGGGCTACGAGCAGTACTTC.

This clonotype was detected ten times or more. CDR3: CASRLSGDEQYF. The DNA for the CDR3 is TGTGCCAGCAGGTTGAGTGGGGACGAGCAGTACTTC. V and J are TRBV28 and TRBJ2-7; D ambiguous. V was shortened by 6 bases and J by 5 bases, with 11 bases between the two germline ends. CDR3 length equals 12 residues. Germline CDR1 reads MDHEN; CDR2 reads SYDVKM.

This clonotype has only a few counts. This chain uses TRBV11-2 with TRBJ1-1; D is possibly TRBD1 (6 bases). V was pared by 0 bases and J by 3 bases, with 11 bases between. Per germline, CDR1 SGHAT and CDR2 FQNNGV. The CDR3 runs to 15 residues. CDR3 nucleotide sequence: TGTGCCAGCAGCTTAGAGTCAGGGGTATACACTGAAGCTTTCTTT. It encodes CASSLESGVYTEAFF.

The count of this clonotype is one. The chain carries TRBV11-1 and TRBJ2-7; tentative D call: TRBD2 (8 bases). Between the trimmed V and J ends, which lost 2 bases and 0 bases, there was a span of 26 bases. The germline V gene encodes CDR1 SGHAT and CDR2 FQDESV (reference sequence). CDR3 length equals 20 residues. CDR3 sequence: CASSLPITGGGGGSSYEQYF. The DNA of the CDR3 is TGTGCCAGCAGCTTACCAATCACGGGAGGGGGCGGGGGAAGCTCCTACGAGCAGTACTTC.

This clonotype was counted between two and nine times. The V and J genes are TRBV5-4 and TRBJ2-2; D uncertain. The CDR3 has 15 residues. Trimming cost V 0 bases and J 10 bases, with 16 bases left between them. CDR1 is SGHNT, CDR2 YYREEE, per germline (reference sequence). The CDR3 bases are TGTGCCAGCAGCTTGGGAAACACGTTTGGGGAGGAGCTGTTTTTT. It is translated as CASSLGNTFGEELFF.

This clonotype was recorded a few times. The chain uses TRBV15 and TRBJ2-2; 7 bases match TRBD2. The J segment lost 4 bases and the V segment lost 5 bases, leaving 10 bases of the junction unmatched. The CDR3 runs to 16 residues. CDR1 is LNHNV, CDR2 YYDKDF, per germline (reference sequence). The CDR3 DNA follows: TGTGCCACCAGCGTAAACCGACTAGCCAGCACCGGGGAGCTGTTTTTT. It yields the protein CATSVNRLASTGELFF.

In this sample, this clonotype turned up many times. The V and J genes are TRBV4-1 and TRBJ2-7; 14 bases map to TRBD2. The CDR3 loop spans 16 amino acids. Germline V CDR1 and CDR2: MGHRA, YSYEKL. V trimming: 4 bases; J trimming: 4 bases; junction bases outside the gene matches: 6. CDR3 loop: CASSPGLAGVLYEQYF. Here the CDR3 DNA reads TGCGCCAGCAGCCCGGGACTAGCGGGAGTATTATACGAGCAGTACTTC.

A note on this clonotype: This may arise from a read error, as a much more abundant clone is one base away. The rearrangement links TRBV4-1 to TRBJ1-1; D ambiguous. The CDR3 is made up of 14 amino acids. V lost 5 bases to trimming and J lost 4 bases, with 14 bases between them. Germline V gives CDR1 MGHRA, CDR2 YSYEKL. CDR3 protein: CASSTTTLSTEAFF. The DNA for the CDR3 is TGCGCCAGCAGCACGACGACACTGAGCACTGAAGCTTTCTTT.

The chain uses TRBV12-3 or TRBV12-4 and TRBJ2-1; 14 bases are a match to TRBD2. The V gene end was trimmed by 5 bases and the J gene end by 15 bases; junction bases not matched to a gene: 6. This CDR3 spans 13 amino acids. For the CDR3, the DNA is TGTGCCAGCAGTCACCAAGGACTAGCGGGGGGGTTCTTC. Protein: CASSHQGLAGGFF.

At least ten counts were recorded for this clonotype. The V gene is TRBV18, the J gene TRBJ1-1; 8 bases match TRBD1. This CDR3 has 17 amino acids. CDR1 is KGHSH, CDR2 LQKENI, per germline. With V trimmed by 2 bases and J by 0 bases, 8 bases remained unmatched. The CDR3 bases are TGTGCCAGCTCACCAGAGACAGGGGCCTACATGAACACTGAAGCTTTCTTT. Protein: CASSPETGAYMNTEAFF.

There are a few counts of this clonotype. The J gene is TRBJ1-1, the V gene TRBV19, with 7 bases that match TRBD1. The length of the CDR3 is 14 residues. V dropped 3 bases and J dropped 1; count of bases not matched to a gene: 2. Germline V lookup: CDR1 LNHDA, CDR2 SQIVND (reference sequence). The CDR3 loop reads CASSIWTGNTEAFF. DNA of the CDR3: TGTGCCAGTAGTATTTGGACAGGGAACACTGAAGCTTTCTTT.